These 29 T cell receptor beta chains were sequenced from one sample in a study. TCRdb used MiXCR to reprocess the 5' RACE reads, holding one entry per CDR3 protein. The table lists 40,000 to 65,000 distinct CDR3 sequences, approximately 25% of them singletons. The sequencing input was tumor-infiltrating naive CD4+ T cells sorted from the breast tumor. Subset here: naive CD4+ T cells, CD4+CD45RA+CD25-. These TCRs come from a female donor with breast cancer.

In the case of this clonotype: Since no conserved phenylalanine or tryptophan closes the CDR3, a read error is the likely cause. This chain connects TRBV12-3 or TRBV12-4 to TRBJ1-5, with D hard to call. V lost 5 bases to trimming and J lost 2 bases, with 13 bases between them. The CDR3 contains 15 residues. The CDR3 loop reads CASSLPGAGNQPQHL. DNA for the CDR3: TGTGCCAGCAGTCTCCCGGGAGCAGGCAATCAGCCCCAGCATCTT.

On this clonotype: Germline is not matched at one junction end, which may reflect a read error. V usage is TRBV24-1 and J usage is TRBJ1-5; D might be TRBD1 (5 bases). The germline gives CDR1 KGHDR, CDR2 SFDVKD. This CDR3 spans 16 amino acids. The CDR3 sequence: CATSDHGTADNQPQHF. Written as DNA, the CDR3 is TGCGCCACCAGTGACCACGGGACTGCCGACAATCAGCCCCAGCATTTT.

For this clonotype: Mismatch with germline at one junction end may stem from a read error. The CDR3 DNA sequence: TGTGCCACCAGCAGAGGAGGGAGCGGAACCTACAATGAGCAGTCCTTC. It codes for CATSRGGSGTYNEQSF. V usage is TRBV15 and J usage is TRBJ2-1, with a tentative D call TRBD2 (5 bases). This CDR3 contains 16 residues. Germline CDR1 LNHNV, CDR2 YYDKDF (reference sequence).

This clonotype came up a few times. This sequence joins TRBV12-3 or TRBV12-4 and TRBJ2-7; D remains unclear. Trimming cost V 3 bases and J 2 bases, with 14 bases left between them. The CDR3 sequence is 15 residues long. The CDR3 DNA reads TGTGCCAGCAGTTTTAGGCCCGATCCAACCTACGAGCAGTACTTC. It encodes CASSFRPDPTYEQYF.

Worth noting for this clonotype: This may be a read error: a much more frequent sequence differs by one nucleotide. The chain couples TRBV29-1 to TRBJ2-5; 8 bases line up with TRBD1. The CDR3 has 14 residues. Germline V gene data show CDR1 as SQVTM and CDR2 as ANQGSEA. Here the CDR3 DNA reads TGCAGCTTTGATGGGGCAGGGGGCACGGAGACCCAGTACTTC. Translation gives CSFDGAGGTETQYF.

This clonotype was observed a few times. The chain joins TRBV7-9 to TRBJ1-1; D uncertain. The V gene lost 4 bases and the J gene lost 4 bases, with 16 bases spanning the gap. CDR1 SEHNR and CDR2 FQNEAQ come from the germline V gene (reference sequence). This CDR3 has 15 amino acids. The CDR3 here is CASSSYLGRGTEAFF. CDR3 nucleotide sequence: TGTGCCAGCAGCTCCTACCTGGGTCGGGGCACTGAAGCTTTCTTT.

This chain joins TRBV25-1 and TRBJ2-5; D is perhaps TRBD2 (6 bases). Trimming shortened V by 1 base and J by 0 bases, and 6 bases separated the two germline ends. The CDR3 runs to 14 residues. CDR1 and CDR2 (germline): MGHDK, SYGVNS. This CDR3 is CASSEWGDQETQYF. The CDR3 DNA follows: TGTGCCAGCAGTGAATGGGGGGACCAAGAGACCCAGTACTTC.

The chain employs TRBV19 and TRBJ1-4; maybe TRBD1 (5 bases). V shed 3 bases and J shed 2 bases, with 10 bases lying between them. Germline-derived CDR1 and CDR2 are LNHDA and SQIVND (reference sequence). This CDR3 region has 15 residues. CDR3 region: CASSMRRDTNEKLFF. CDR3 DNA: TGTGCCAGTAGTATGCGGCGGGACACTAATGAAAAACTGTTTTTT.

J is TRBJ2-4 and V is TRBV20-1; D not certain. This CDR3 contains 17 residues. The V end lost 3 bases, the J end lost 2 bases, and 20 bases lay between the germline ends. CDR1 is DFQATT, CDR2 SNEGSKA, per germline (reference sequence). CDR3 region: CSASLSLRTGPKNIQYF. The DNA for the CDR3 is TGCAGTGCTAGCTTGTCACTCCGGACCGGGCCCAAAAACATTCAGTACTTC.

The chain joins TRBV9 to TRBJ2-2; the D gene is possibly TRBD1 (7 bases). This CDR3 has 16 residues. V was shortened by 2 bases and J by 0 bases, with 11 bases between the two germline ends. Germline loops: CDR1 SGDLS, CDR2 YYNGEE. The CDR3 DNA reads as TGTGCCAGCAGCGTTGGAGGGGGCGCGAACACCGGGGAGCTGTTTTTT. It yields the protein CASSVGGGANTGELFF.

This chain connects TRBV9 to TRBJ1-2, with D possibly TRBD1 on 5 matching bases. V shed 3 bases and J shed 2 bases, with 14 bases lying between them. The germline CDR1 and CDR2 sequences are SGDLS and YYNGEE. The CDR3 totals 15 residues. The chain's CDR3 is CASSGRGVRNYGYTF. In nucleotides, the CDR3 is TGTGCCAGCAGCGGGCGGGGGGTCCGCAACTATGGCTACACCTTC.

The chain links TRBV6-1 to TRBJ2-2, with D possibly being TRBD1 or TRBD2 (5 bases each). Per germline, CDR1 MNHNS and CDR2 SASEGT. The CDR3 spans 14 residues. V was trimmed by 5 bases and J by 8 bases, leaving 15 bases between them. The CDR3 DNA is TGTGCCAGCAGTCCCGGGACGTGGTTAGGGGAGCTGTTTTTT. Amino acid sequence: CASSPGTWLGELFF.

J is TRBJ1-2 and V is TRBV5-4; no firm D call. The CDR3 runs to 15 residues. The V end was cut by 5 bases, the J end by 4 bases, with 18 bases between. Germline loops: CDR1 SGHNT, CDR2 YYREEE (reference sequence). CDR3: CASSYKGLSGYGYTF. The CDR3 DNA reads TGTGCCAGCAGTTATAAAGGGTTATCGGGCTATGGCTACACCTTC.

This clonotype was detected only once. The chain links TRBV5-4 to TRBJ2-3; 12 nucleotides line up with TRBD2. Germline values: CDR1 SGHNT, CDR2 YYREEE (reference sequence). The CDR3 totals 15 residues. J was trimmed by 5 bases and V by 4 bases; bases with no gene match: 5. The chain's CDR3 is CASSRTSGTRDTQYF. In DNA form, the CDR3 reads TGTGCCAGCAGCCGGACTAGCGGGACAAGAGATACGCAGTATTTT.

The chain recombines TRBV7-8 with TRBJ2-7; 9 nucleotides match TRBD1. The V segment lost 2 bases and the J segment 3 bases; nucleotides outside the gene matches: 5. The CDR3 loop spans 15 amino acids. CDR1 and CDR2 (germline): SGHVS, FQNEAQ. The CDR3 here is CASSLLPGQGYEQYF. Here the CDR3 DNA reads TGTGCCAGCAGCTTATTACCGGGACAGGGCTACGAGCAGTACTTC.

This clonotype was detected many times. The V and J genes are TRBV24-1 and TRBJ2-5; D is tentatively TRBD1 or TRBD2 (5 bases each). The CDR3 contains 15 residues. CDR1 and CDR2 from the germline V gene are KGHDR and SFDVKD. V was clipped by 3 bases and J by 1 base, with 11 bases between them. CDR3 nucleotides: TGTGCCACCAGTGATCCCCGGGGCCCCCAAGAGACCCAGTACTTC. It specifies CATSDPRGPQETQYF.

V and J are TRBV12-3 or TRBV12-4 and TRBJ2-3; possibly TRBD1 for D (7 bases). This CDR3 region has 16 residues. V lost 7 bases to trimming and J lost 4 bases, with 21 bases between them. CDR3 sequence reads: CASTQSTGGTADTQYF. The CDR3 DNA follows: TGTGCCAGCACCCAATCGACTGGCGGGACAGCAGATACGCAGTATTTT.

This clonotype was observed a few times. This sequence joins TRBV5-1 and TRBJ2-2; TRBD2 agrees at 7 bases. V shed 2 bases and J 1 base; nucleotides not matched to a gene: 2. CDR1 and CDR2 (germline): SGHRS, YFSETQ. This CDR3 has 15 residues. The CDR3 here is CASSFTSENTGELFF. In nucleotides, the CDR3 is TGCGCCAGCAGCTTTACTAGCGAGAACACCGGGGAGCTGTTTTTT.

Only a few counts were recorded for this clonotype. The chain links TRBV5-1 to TRBJ2-2; a possible D gene is TRBD1 (6 bases). From germline, CDR1 is SGHRS and CDR2 YFSETQ. This CDR3 spans 15 amino acids. V was shortened by 4 bases and J by 6 bases, with 16 bases between the two germline ends. The CDR3 DNA follows: TGCGCCAGCAGCCGGATACAGGGTTCCGCCGGGGAGCTGTTTTTT. As protein: CASSRIQGSAGELFF.

This clonotype appeared many times. Written as DNA, the CDR3 is TGTGCCAGCAGTCCCTCCGGGTTGACAGGAAGCTTCTCCTACGAGCAGTACTTC. Translating gives CASSPSGLTGSFSYEQYF. The chain links TRBV12-3 or TRBV12-4 to TRBJ2-7; weak D call: TRBD1 (6 bases). Trimming stripped 5 bases from V and 0 bases from J, with 23 bases between. The CDR3 is made up of 18 amino acids.

This clonotype was counted ten times or more. The gene calls are TRBV7-2 and TRBJ2-3; no reliable D call. Germline V gives CDR1 SGHTA, CDR2 FQGNSA. V was pared by 3 bases and J by 2 bases, with 3 bases between. The CDR3 has 12 residues. The CDR3 reads CASSLYTDTQYF. CDR3 DNA sequence: TGTGCCAGCAGCTTGTACACAGATACGCAGTATTTT.

This clonotype has ten or more counts. The V gene is TRBV20-1, the J gene TRBJ2-7, with D perhaps TRBD1 (5 bases). V shed 4 bases and J shed 6 bases, with 16 bases lying between them. Per the germline V gene, CDR1 is DFQATT and CDR2 is SNEGSKA (reference sequence). The CDR3 covers 13 residues. The CDR3 nucleotides read TGCAGTGCTATGACCGGGCCAGGGTCCGAGCAGTACTTC. It codes for CSAMTGPGSEQYF.

On this clonotype itself: The CDR3 ends on some other residue instead of the conserved phenylalanine or tryptophan, so this is likely a read error. The chain recombines TRBV12-3 or TRBV12-4 with TRBJ2-7; 8 bases fit TRBD1. The length of the CDR3 is 14 residues. Germline trimming cut 5 bases from V and 2 bases from J; bases unmatched to any gene: 5. CDR3 loop: CASSLRTGTYEQYS. The CDR3 DNA sequence: TGTGCCAGCAGTCTGAGGACAGGGACCTACGAGCAGTACTCC.

This clonotype showed up just a few times. V is TRBV20-1 and J is TRBJ2-3; 10 nucleotides line up with TRBD2. This CDR3 contains 18 residues. V was pared by 0 bases and J by 0 bases, with 9 bases of the junction left unmatched. The germline V gene has CDR1 DFQATT and CDR2 SNEGSKA (reference sequence). CDR3 sequence reads: CSARDFRGAGGSTDTQYF. DNA for the CDR3: TGCAGTGCTAGAGATTTCAGAGGAGCGGGAGGGAGCACAGATACGCAGTATTTT.

A remark on this clonotype: A much larger clone differs by one base, so this may be a read error. This CDR3 is missing its conserved last phenylalanine or tryptophan, likely due to a read error. The gene calls are TRBV29-1 and TRBJ1-3; the D is unclear. The germline V and J ends were trimmed by 6 bases and 2 bases, with 11 bases remaining between them. Germline V gene data show CDR1 as SQVTM and CDR2 as ANQGSEA. The CDR3 loop spans 13 amino acids. The CDR3 protein is CSVQTNAGNTIYL. CDR3 nucleotides: TGCAGCGTACAGACCAACGCTGGAAACACCATATATCTT.

Notes on this clonotype: An end of the junction does not agree with germline; a read error may underlie this. The chain is built from TRBV7-2 and TRBJ2-2; possible D gene TRBD2, 5 bases. From germline, CDR1 is SGHTA and CDR2 FQGNSA. This CDR3 has 12 amino acids. The CDR3 nucleotides read TGTGCCAGCAGAGGAGATGCCGGGGAGCTGTTGTTT. This encodes CASRGDAGELLF.

The chain uses TRBV20-1 and TRBJ1-2; 10 bases align to TRBD1. The junction had 7 bases not matched to a gene; V was cut back by 5 bases and J by 7 bases. The CDR3 loop spans 13 amino acids. The germline CDR1 and CDR2 sequences are DFQATT and SNEGSKA (reference sequence). CDR3 DNA sequence: TGCAGTGCTTCAAGACAGGGGGCTTCTGGCTACACCTTC. Its protein is CSASRQGASGYTF.

The V gene is TRBV7-8, the J gene TRBJ1-1; D ambiguous. This CDR3 spans 14 amino acids. V was pared by 5 bases and J by 5 bases, with 15 bases between. Germline V gives CDR1 SGHVS, CDR2 FQNEAQ. CDR3 sequence: CASSTPTEKTEAFF. The CDR3 coding sequence is TGTGCCAGCAGCACGCCAACGGAGAAGACTGAAGCTTTCTTT. The whole variable domain, filled in from reference TRBV7-8 and TRBJ1-1, reads GAGVSQSPRYKVAKRGQDVALRCDPISGHVSLFWYQQALGQGPEFLTYFQNEAQLDKSGLPSDRFFAERPEGSVSTLKIQRTQQEDSAVYLCASSTPTEKTEAFFGQGTRLTVV.

The sample holds a few counts of this clonotype. The chain uses TRBV20-1 and TRBJ2-2; possibly TRBD1 or TRBD2 for D (5 bases each). The germline V gene has CDR1 DFQATT and CDR2 SNEGSKA (reference sequence). V was pared by 6 bases and J by 0 bases, with 11 bases between. CDR3 length equals 14 residues. The CDR3 nucleotides are TGCAGTGCAAAAGGGACGGCGAACACCGGGGAGCTGTTTTTT. Residues: CSAKGTANTGELFF.